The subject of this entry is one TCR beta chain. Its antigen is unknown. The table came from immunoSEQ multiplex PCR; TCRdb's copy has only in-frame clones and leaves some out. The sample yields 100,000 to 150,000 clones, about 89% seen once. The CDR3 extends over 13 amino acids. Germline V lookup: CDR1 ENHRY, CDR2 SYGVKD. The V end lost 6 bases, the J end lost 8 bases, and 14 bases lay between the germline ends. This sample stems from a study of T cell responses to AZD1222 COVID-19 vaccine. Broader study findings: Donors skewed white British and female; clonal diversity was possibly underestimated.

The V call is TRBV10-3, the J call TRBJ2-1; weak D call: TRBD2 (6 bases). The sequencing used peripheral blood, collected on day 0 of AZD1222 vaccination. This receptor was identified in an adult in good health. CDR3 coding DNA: TGTGCCATCAGGGAACCGACTAGGGATGAGCAGTTCTTC. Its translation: CAIREPTRDEQFF.